This TCR beta chain is from a study of blood T cell repertoires in COVID-19. This clone has just one count. Generated by immunoSEQ multiplex PCR, the TCRdb table keeps only in-frame clones and is missing some. The table has about 220,000 clones, under 90% seen once; the top ten hold about 3.3%. The V segment lost 4 bases and the J segment 0 bases; nucleotides outside the gene matches: 4. Germline assignment: CDR1 SEHNR and CDR2 FQNEAQ (reference sequence). The length of the CDR3 is 16 residues. Sequencing was done on a sample of PBMCs or T cells enriched from blood (not recorded which). The receptor's source is a woman aged 60-70 years who had recovered from COVID-19. The chain joins TRBV7-9 to TRBJ1-3; 9 positions agree with TRBD1. CDR3 sequence (DNA): TGTGCCAGCAGCTCTCGGGGACAGGGCTCTGGAAACACCATATATTTT. This codes for CASSSRGQGSGNTIYF.